This T cell receptor (beta chain) was profiled in a study of beta chain features in type 1 diabetes. The wider study: Examined across all samples were just under 110,000,000 sorted cells. General study findings and limits: Cells expressing TCR highly could be over-represented by cDNA sequencing.

This clone has a handful of counts. Its antigen is not identified. Cell sorting via CD45RO/CCR7/CD25/CD127/CD95/CD27 was performed to obtain CD4+ naive, central memory, regulatory and stem cell-like memory cells. Since all of the isolated RNA was reverse transcribed, expressed TCRB transcripts were what got sequenced. Method: immunoSEQ multiplex PCR; TCRdb's copy keeps in-frame clones and lacks some. The sample holds approximately 200,000 clones, roughly 9.6% seen once. Germline values: CDR1 SEHNR, CDR2 FQNEAQ (reference sequence). The CDR3 totals 14 residues. V gave up 5 bases and J gave up 3 bases, with 13 bases separating them.

V is TRBV7-9 and J is TRBJ1-1; no firm D call. Sequenced: naive CD4+ T cells from blood. This receptor was identified in a woman aged 18-35 years in good health. In DNA form, the CDR3 reads TGTGCCAGCAGCCGCCGGGAGTTGTACACTGAAGCTTTCTTT. It specifies CASSRRELYTEAFF.